This T cell receptor beta chain was captured in a study of blood T cell repertoires in COVID-19. Across the study: Sites in the United States, Italy and Spain provided acute and convalescent COVID-19 samples.

Sequenced by immunoSEQ multiplex PCR; TCRdb stores in-frame clones only, minus some. The data show about 370,000 clones, around 89% seen once. Seattle-derived patients entered the study during active infection and were followed longitudinally. The receptor was isolated from a woman in her 30s with COVID-19, enrolled during active disease. Sequences were obtained from peripheral blood.

The CDR3 DNA follows: TGTGCCATCAGAACTAGCGGGAGGGCCAGCACAGATACGCAGTATTTT. Residues: CAIRTSGRASTDTQYF. J is TRBJ2-3 and V is TRBV10-3; 13 nucleotides agree with TRBD2. Trimming took 6 bases from V and 0 from J; bases not matched to a gene: 3. This CDR3 has 16 residues. Germline assignment: CDR1 ENHRY and CDR2 SYGVKD.